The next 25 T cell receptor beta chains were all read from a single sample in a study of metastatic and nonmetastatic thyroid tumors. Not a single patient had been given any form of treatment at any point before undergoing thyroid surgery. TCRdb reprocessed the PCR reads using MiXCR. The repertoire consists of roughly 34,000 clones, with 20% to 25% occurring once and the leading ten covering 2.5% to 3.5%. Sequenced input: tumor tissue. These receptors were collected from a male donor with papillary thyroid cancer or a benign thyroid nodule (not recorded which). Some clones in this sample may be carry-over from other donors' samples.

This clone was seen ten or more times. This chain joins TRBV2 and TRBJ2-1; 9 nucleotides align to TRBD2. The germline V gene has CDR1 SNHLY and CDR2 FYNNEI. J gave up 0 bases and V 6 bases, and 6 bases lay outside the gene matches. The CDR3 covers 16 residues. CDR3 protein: CASSSAGGSSYNEQFF. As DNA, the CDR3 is TGTGCCAGCAGCAGTGCGGGAGGGAGCTCCTACAATGAGCAGTTCTTC.

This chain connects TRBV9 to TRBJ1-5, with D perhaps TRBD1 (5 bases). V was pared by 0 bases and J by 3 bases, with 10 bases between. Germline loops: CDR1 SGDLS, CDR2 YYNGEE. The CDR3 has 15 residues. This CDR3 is CASSVDGGFNQPQHF. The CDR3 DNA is TGTGCCAGCAGCGTAGATGGGGGATTCAATCAGCCCCAGCATTTT.

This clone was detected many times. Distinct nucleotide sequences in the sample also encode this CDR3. The CDR3: CSAGGAYNEQFF. The DNA of the CDR3 is TGCAGCGCAGGGGGCGCCTACAATGAGCAGTTCTTC. V is TRBV29-1 and J is TRBJ2-1; 8 nucleotides match TRBD1. The V segment lost 7 bases and the J segment 2 bases; nucleotides outside the gene matches: 1. Germline-derived CDR1 and CDR2 are SQVTM and ANQGSEA. The CDR3 sequence is 12 residues long.

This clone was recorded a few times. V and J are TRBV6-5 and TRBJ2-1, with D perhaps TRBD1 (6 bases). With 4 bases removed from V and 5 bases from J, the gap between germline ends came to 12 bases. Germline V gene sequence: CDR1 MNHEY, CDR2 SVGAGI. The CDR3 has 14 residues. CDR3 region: CASSLFQGNNEQFF. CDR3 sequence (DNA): TGTGCCAGCAGTTTATTCCAGGGGAACAATGAGCAGTTCTTC.

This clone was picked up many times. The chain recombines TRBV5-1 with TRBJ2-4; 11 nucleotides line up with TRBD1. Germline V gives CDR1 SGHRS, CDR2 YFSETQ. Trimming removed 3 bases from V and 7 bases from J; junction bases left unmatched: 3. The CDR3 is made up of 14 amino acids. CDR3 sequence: CASSYRDRGNIQYF. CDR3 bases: TGCGCCAGCAGCTACCGGGACAGGGGGAACATTCAGTACTTC.

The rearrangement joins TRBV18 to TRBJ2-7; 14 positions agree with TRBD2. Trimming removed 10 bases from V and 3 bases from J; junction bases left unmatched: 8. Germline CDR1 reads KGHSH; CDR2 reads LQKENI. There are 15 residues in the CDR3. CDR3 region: CATSRTSGRFYEQYF. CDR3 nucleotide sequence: TGTGCCACTTCCCGGACTAGCGGGAGGTTCTACGAGCAGTACTTC.

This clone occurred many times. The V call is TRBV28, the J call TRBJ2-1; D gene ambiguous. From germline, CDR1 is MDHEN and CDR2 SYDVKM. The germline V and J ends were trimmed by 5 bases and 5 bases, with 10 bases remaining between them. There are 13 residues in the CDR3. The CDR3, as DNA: TGTGCCAGCAGTCCTAGGCCGGACAATGAGCAGTTCTTC. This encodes CASSPRPDNEQFF.

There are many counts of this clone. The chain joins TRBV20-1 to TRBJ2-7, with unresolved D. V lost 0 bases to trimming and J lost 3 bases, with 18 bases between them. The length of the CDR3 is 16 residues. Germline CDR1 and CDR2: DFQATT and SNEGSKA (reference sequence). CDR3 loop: CSARDSQGRFVYEQYF. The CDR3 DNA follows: TGCAGTGCTAGAGATAGTCAAGGACGCTTCGTCTACGAGCAGTACTTC.

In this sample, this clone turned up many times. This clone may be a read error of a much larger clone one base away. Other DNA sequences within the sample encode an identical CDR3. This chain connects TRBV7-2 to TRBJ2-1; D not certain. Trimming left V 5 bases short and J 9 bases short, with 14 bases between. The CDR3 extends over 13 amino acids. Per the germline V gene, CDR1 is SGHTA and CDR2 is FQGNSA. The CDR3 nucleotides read TGTGCCAGCAGCCCGCTGCGGTGGGGTGAGCAGTTCTTC. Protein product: CASSPLRWGEQFF.

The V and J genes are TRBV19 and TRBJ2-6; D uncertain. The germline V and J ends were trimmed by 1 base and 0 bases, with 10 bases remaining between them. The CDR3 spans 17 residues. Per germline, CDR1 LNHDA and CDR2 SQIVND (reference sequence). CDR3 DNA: TGTGCCAGTAGTATAGGGTCTCCCTCCTCTGGGGCCAACGTCCTGACTTTC. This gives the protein CASSIGSPSSGANVLTF.

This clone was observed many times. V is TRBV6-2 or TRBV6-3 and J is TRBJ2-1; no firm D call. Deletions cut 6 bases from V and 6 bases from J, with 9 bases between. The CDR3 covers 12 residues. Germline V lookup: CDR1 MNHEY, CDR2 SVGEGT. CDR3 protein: CASRNVGNEQFF. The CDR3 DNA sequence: TGTGCCAGCAGAAACGTAGGCAATGAGCAGTTCTTC.

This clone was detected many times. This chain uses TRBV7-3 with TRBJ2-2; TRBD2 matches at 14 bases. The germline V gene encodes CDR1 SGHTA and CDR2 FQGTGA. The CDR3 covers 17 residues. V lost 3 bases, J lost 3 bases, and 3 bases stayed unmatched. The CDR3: CASSFKGLAGDTGELFF. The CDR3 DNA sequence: TGTGCCAGCAGCTTTAAGGGACTAGCGGGAGACACCGGGGAGCTGTTTTTT. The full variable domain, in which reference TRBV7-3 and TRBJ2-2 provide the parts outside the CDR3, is GAGVSQTPSNKVTEKGKYVELRCDPISGHTALYWYRQSLGQGPEFLIYFQGTGAADDSGLPNDRFFAVRPEGSVSTLKIQRTERGDSAVYLCASSFKGLAGDTGELFFGEGSRLTVL.

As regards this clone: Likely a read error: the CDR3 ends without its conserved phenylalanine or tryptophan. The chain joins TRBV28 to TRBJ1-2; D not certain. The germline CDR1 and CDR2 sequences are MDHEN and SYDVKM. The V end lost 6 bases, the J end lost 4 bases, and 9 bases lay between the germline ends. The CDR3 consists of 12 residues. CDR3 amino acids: CASRIDIYGYTV. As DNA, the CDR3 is TGTGCCAGCAGGATAGACATCTATGGCTACACCGTC.

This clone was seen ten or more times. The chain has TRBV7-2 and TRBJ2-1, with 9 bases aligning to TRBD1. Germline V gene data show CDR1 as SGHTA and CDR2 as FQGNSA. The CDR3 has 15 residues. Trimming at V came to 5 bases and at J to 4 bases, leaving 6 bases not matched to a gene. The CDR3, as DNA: TGTGCCAGCAGCCGTACAGGGGGCCTTTACAATGAGCAGTTCTTC. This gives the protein CASSRTGGLYNEQFF.

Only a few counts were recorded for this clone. The CDR3 DNA follows: TGTGCCAGCAGTGTGACAGGGGGAGCGCGTCAGCCCCAGCATTTT. Amino acids: CASSVTGGARQPQHF. This chain joins TRBV6-1 and TRBJ1-5; 9 bases line up with TRBD1. J gave up 6 bases and V 4 bases, and 7 bases lay outside the gene matches. Looked up from germline, CDR1 is MNHNS and CDR2 is SASEGT. CDR3 length: 15 residues.

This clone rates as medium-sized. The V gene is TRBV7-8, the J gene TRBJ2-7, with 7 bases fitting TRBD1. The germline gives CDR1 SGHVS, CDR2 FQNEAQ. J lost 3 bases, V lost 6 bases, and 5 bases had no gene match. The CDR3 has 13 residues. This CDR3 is CASRPGQDYEQYF. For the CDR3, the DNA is TGTGCCAGCAGACCTGGACAGGACTACGAGCAGTACTTC.

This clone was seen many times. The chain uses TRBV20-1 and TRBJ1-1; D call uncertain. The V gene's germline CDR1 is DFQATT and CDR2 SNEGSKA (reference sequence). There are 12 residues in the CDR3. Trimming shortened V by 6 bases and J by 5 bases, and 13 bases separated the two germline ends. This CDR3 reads CSARTPGTEAFF. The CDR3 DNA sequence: TGCAGTGCCAGGACGCCGGGAACTGAAGCTTTCTTT.

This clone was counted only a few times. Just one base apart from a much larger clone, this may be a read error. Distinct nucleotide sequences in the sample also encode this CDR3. The CDR3 DNA sequence: TGTGCCATCAACAGGGGGCCAGGAGACGGGCAGTACTTC. Translating it yields CAINRGPGDGQYF. This chain connects TRBV10-3 to TRBJ2-7; 9 bases fit TRBD1. Germline V gives CDR1 ENHRY, CDR2 SYGVKD. With V trimmed by 7 bases and J by 9 bases, 10 bases remained unmatched. The CDR3 runs to 13 residues.

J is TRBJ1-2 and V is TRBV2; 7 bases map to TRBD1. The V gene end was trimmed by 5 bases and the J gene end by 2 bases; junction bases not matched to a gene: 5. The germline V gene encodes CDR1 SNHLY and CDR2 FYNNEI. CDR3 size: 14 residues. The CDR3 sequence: CASSSRQGNYGYTF. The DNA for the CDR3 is TGTGCCAGCAGTTCTAGACAGGGAAACTATGGCTACACCTTC.

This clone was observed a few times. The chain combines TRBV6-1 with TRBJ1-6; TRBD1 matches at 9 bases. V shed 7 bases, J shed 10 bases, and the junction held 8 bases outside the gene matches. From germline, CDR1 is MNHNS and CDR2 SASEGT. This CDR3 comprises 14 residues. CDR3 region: CASTVTGGTSPLHF. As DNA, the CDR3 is TGTGCCAGCACCGTGACAGGGGGGACATCACCCCTCCACTTT.

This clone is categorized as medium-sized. CDR3 protein: CASRMRTGESSPLHF. DNA for the CDR3: TGTGCCAGCAGAATGAGGACAGGAGAAAGTTCACCCCTCCACTTT. This chain joins TRBV2 and TRBJ1-6; 7 bases match TRBD1. Germline CDR1 SNHLY, CDR2 FYNNEI. This CDR3 has 15 residues. After removal of 6 bases from V and 9 bases from J, the junction contained 11 bases not matched to a gene.

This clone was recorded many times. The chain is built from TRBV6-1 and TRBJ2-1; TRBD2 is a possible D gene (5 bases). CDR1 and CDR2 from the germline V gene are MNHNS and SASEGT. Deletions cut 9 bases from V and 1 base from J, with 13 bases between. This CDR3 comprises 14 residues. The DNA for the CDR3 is TGTGCCAGTGAAGGGAGTCTGTCCTACAATGAGCAGTTCTTC. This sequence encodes CASEGSLSYNEQFF.

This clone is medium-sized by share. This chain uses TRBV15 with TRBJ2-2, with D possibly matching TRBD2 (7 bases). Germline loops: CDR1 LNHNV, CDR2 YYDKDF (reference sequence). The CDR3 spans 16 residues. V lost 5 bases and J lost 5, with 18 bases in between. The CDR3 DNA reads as TGTGCCACCAGCGGACAGACTAGCATCGGGACCGGGGAGCTGTTTTTT. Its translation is CATSGQTSIGTGELFF.

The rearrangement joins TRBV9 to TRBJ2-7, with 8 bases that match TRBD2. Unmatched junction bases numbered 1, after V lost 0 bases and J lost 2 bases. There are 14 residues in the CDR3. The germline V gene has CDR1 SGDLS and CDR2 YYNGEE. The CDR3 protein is CASSVGTSTYEQYF. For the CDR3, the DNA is TGTGCCAGCAGCGTAGGGACTAGCACCTACGAGCAGTACTTC.

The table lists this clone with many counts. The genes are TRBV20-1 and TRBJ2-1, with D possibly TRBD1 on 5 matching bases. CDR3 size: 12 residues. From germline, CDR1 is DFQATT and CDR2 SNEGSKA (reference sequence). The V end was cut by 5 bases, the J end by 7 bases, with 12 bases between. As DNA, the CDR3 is TGCAGTGCTCACCCCCAGGGAAATGAGCAGTTCTTC. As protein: CSAHPQGNEQFF.